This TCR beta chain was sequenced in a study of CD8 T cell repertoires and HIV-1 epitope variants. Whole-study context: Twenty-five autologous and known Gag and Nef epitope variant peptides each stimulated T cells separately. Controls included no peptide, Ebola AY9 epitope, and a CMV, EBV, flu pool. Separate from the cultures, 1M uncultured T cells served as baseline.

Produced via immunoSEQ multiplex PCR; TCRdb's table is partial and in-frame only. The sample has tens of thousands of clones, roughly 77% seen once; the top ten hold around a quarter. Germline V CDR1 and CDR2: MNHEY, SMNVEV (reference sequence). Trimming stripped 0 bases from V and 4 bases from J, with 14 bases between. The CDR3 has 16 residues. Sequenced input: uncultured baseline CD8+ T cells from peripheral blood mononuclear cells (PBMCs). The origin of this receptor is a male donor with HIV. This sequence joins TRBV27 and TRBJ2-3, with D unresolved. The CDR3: CASSLSGPRYPDTQYF. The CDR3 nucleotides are TGTGCCAGCAGTTTATCCGGGCCGAGATATCCAGATACGCAGTATTTT.